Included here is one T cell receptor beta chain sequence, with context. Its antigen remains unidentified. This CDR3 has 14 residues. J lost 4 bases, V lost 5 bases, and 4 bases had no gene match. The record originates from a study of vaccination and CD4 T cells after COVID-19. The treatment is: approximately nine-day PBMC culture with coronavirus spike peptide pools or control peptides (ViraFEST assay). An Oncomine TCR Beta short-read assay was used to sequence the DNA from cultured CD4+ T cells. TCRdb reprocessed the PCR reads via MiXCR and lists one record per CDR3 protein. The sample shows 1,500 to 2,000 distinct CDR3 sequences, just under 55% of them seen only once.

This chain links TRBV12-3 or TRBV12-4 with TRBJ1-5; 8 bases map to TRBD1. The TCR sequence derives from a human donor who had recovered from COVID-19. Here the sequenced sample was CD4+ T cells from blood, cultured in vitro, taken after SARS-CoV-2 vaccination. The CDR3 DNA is TGTGCCAGCAGTAGACAGGGGACAAATCAGCCCCAGCATTTT. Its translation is CASSRQGTNQPQHF.